The 15 T cell receptor beta chains below come from one sample, sequenced in a study of cytomegalovirus exposure and HLA in healthy donors. Both 60 Vbeta primers and 13 Jbeta primers went into the PCR. Assay: immunoSEQ multiplex PCR; the TCRdb copy retains only in-frame clones and omits some. This sample contains approximately 50,000 clones. The material sequenced was PBMCs. The source of these receptors is a middle-aged woman in good health and CMV-seronegative.

This chain uses TRBV5-1 with TRBJ1-3; 11 bases align to TRBD1. The CDR3 runs 15 residues. Germline lookup yields CDR1 SGHRS and CDR2 YFSETQ. The junction had 6 bases not matched to a gene; V was cut back by 4 bases and J by 6 bases. The CDR3 sequence: CASSRTGGSENTIYF. CDR3 DNA: TGCGCCAGCAGCCGGACAGGGGGCAGCGAAAACACCATATATTTT.

The chain employs TRBV10-2 and TRBJ2-7, with 8 bases lining up with TRBD1. With 8 bases clipped from V and 5 bases from J, the junction kept 11 bases outside the gene matches. CDR3 length: 14 amino acids. Germline CDR1 and CDR2: WSHSY and SAAADI. CDR3 in amino acids: CASADRDLSDEQYF. For the CDR3, the DNA is TGCGCCAGCGCGGACAGGGACTTGTCCGACGAGCAGTACTTC.

The V call is TRBV18, the J call TRBJ2-5, with a tentative D call TRBD2 (6 bases). Germline lookup yields CDR1 KGHSH and CDR2 LQKENI. The CDR3 totals 15 residues. The ends were cut back, 6 bases at V and 2 bases at J, with 16 bases in the middle. The CDR3 bases are TGTGCCAGCTCCTTGAGACTAGTCGGGCAAGAGACCCAGTACTTC. Translation gives CASSLRLVGQETQYF.

The chain combines TRBV6-1 with TRBJ2-7, with D possibly being TRBD1 (6 bases). This CDR3 region has 14 residues. CDR1 is MNHNS, CDR2 SASEGT, per germline. V lost 5 bases and J 1 base, leaving 12 bases between the germline ends. CDR3: CASSSQGQSYEQYF. The CDR3 DNA sequence: TGTGCCAGCAGTTCCCAAGGACAGTCCTACGAGCAGTACTTC.

This sequence joins TRBV18 and TRBJ1-4; TRBD1 aligns across 8 bases. The germline V gene has CDR1 KGHSH and CDR2 LQKENI. With 5 bases clipped from V and 5 bases from J, the junction kept 10 bases outside the gene matches. This CDR3 has 16 residues. The CDR3 coding sequence is TGTGCCAGCTCAGTATCGGGACAGGCCTTGAATGAAAAACTGTTTTTT. Amino acid sequence: CASSVSGQALNEKLFF.

The rearrangement uses TRBV5-4 and TRBJ2-3; the match to TRBD2 covers 8 bases. CDR1 is SGHNT, CDR2 YYREEE, per germline (reference sequence). The CDR3 contains 16 residues. Trimming took 5 bases from V and 4 from J; bases not matched to a gene: 12. The CDR3 DNA sequence: TGTGCCAGCAGTCCTAACGGGGGGGCAGGGGCAGATACGCAGTATTTT. This translates into CASSPNGGAGADTQYF.

The CDR3 loop reads CASSQNLAESSYNEQFF. CDR3 nucleotides: TGTGCCAGCTCACAAAACTTAGCGGAGAGCTCCTACAATGAGCAGTTCTTC. The chain joins TRBV18 to TRBJ2-1, with D tentatively TRBD2 (6 bases). Germline V CDR1 and CDR2: KGHSH, LQKENI. V was trimmed by 4 bases and J by 0 bases, leaving 16 bases between them. CDR3 length equals 17 residues.

The chain combines TRBV5-1 with TRBJ2-7, with 8 bases aligning to TRBD1. In germline, CDR1 is SGHRS, CDR2 YFSETQ. The ends lost 1 base at V and 2 bases at J; junction bases unmatched: 8. The CDR3 is made up of 16 amino acids. The CDR3, as DNA: TGCGCCAGCAGCTTGAGTAGCACAGGGGGACCCTACGAGCAGTACTTC. This translates into CASSLSSTGGPYEQYF.

This chain links TRBV5-1 with TRBJ2-3, with D uncertain. The germline gives CDR1 SGHRS, CDR2 YFSETQ. The germline V and J ends were trimmed by 4 bases and 6 bases, with 12 bases remaining between them. The CDR3 is 13 amino acids. CDR3 DNA: TGCGCCAGCAGCCTACGTCCTGCGGATACGCAGTATTTT. It encodes CASSLRPADTQYF.

The chain uses TRBV5-8 and TRBJ1-1, with D possibly matching TRBD1 (6 bases). The CDR3 consists of 12 residues. The ends were cut back, 6 bases at V and 7 bases at J, with 13 bases in the middle. Germline V gene sequence: CDR1 SGHTS, CDR2 YDEGEE. The CDR3 region is CASNRVNGEAFF. CDR3 bases: TGTGCCAGCAACAGGGTCAATGGTGAAGCTTTCTTT.

The V call is TRBV20-1, the J call TRBJ2-1, with D hard to call. The CDR3 spans 10 residues. Trimming stripped 6 bases from V and 5 bases from J, with 5 bases between. CDR1 and CDR2 (germline): DFQATT, SNEGSKA (reference sequence). CDR3 loop: CSAHDNEQFF. DNA for the CDR3: TGCAGTGCCCATGACAATGAGCAGTTCTTC.

The chain combines TRBV19 with TRBJ2-7; 8 positions match TRBD1. The CDR3 runs to 16 residues. In germline, CDR1 is LNHDA, CDR2 SQIVND (reference sequence). Trimming cost V 7 bases and J 5 bases; bases outside gene matches: 16. CDR3 amino acids: CASTPTRGTGINEQYF. The CDR3 DNA is TGTGCCAGTACGCCCACAAGGGGGACAGGAATTAACGAGCAGTACTTC.

This chain uses TRBV2 with TRBJ1-2; 8 nucleotides match TRBD1. Germline V gene lookup returns CDR1 SNHLY and CDR2 FYNNEI. The length of the CDR3 is 14 residues. V was pared by 6 bases and J by 4 bases, with 7 bases of the junction left unmatched. In nucleotides, the CDR3 is TGTGCCAGCAGACTCGGACAGGGCGGCTATGGCTACACCTTC. Protein sequence: CASRLGQGGYGYTF.

This rearrangement joins TRBV7-2 to TRBJ2-4; the match to TRBD1 covers 10 bases. J lost 3 bases, V lost 6 bases, and 17 bases had no gene match. The CDR3 has 19 residues. Germline values: CDR1 SGHTA, CDR2 FQGNSA. This CDR3 reads CASRGAGQGTLGGKNIQYF. In nucleotides, the CDR3 is TGTGCCAGCAGAGGGGCGGGACAGGGGACCCTCGGAGGCAAAAACATTCAGTACTTC.

The chain couples TRBV10-1 to TRBJ1-4, with D possibly being TRBD1 (6 bases). With 8 bases removed from V and 5 bases from J, the gap between germline ends came to 12 bases. The CDR3 covers 13 residues. In germline, CDR1 is WNHNN, CDR2 SYGVQD (reference sequence). The DNA for the CDR3 is TGCGCCAGCGACGGACAGACAAATGAAAAACTGTTTTTT. Translating it yields CASDGQTNEKLFF.